The clone carrying this T cell receptor beta chain was seen many times. Antigen: not known. The data belong to a study of beta chain features in type 1 diabetes. Germline lookup yields CDR1 LGHNA and CDR2 YSLEER. The CDR3 is 16 residues long. Trimming took 2 bases from V and 8 from J; bases not matched to a gene: 12. Study observations and caveats: Insertions at VDJ junctions were less frequent in type 1 diabetes patients. These patients also deleted more nucleotides at the same junctions. Patients with Type 1 diabetes showed moderately but significantly shorter TCRB CDR3s in all four CD4+ subsets.

Isolated RNA was reverse transcribed in full, so expressed TCRB transcripts were sequenced. Measured with immunoSEQ multiplex PCR; TCRdb has only the in-frame clones, and not every one. This repertoire shows more than 100,000 clones, roughly 10% found once; its top ten account for 0.65% to 0.75%. CD4+ cells of the naive, central memory, regulatory and stem cell-like memory types were sorted via CD45RO/CCR7/CD25/CD127/CD95/CD27. Sequenced input: central memory CD4+ T cells from blood. The receptor comes from a man under 40 with type 1 diabetes. The genes are TRBV4-3 and TRBJ2-3, with 8 bases that match TRBD2. The CDR3 bases are TGCGCCAGCAGCCAACTTAGCGGGGACCCTCGCCGTACGCAGTATTTT. This codes for CASSQLSGDPRRTQYF.